This T cell receptor (beta chain) emerged from a study of OX40 agonist ivuxolimab in advanced cancers. In the case of this clone: Additional DNA sequences in this sample encode the identical CDR3.

Measured with immunoSEQ multiplex PCR; TCRdb has only the in-frame clones, and not every one. Of under 65,000 clones in the sample, 75% to 95% were seen once. This sequence was found in an adult with an advanced solid tumor such as melanoma, head and neck, liver or kidney cancer. The input for sequencing was CD4+ or CD8+ T cells sorted from blood, taken in a trial of the OX40 agonist ivuxolimab.

CDR3 amino acids: CASSARTDYNEKLFF. The CDR3 bases are TGTGCCAGCAGTGCCCGGACGGACTATAATGAAAAACTGTTTTTT. This chain connects TRBV25-1 to TRBJ1-4; D not certain. V lost 4 bases and J 4 bases, leaving 13 bases between the germline ends. CDR3 size: 15 residues. In germline, CDR1 is MGHDK, CDR2 SYGVNS.